The 25 T cell receptor beta chains given below trace back to one sample, sequenced in a study of PD-L1 blockade in urothelial cancer. Stated time point: peripheral blood 6 weeks after treatment start. Repertoires were generated with immunoSEQ multiplex PCR, while TCRdb's copy carries only in-frame clones and drops some. The sample holds approximately 91,000 clones; roughly 83% are singletons and the top ten take about 8.4%. The sample consisted of PBMCs, taken around atezolizumab (anti-PD-L1) treatment. The receptors come from a man in his 70s with urothelial cancer.

The CDR3 DNA is TGTGCCAGCAGCCCGCAGGTTACTTACGAGCAGTACTTC. This gives the protein CASSPQVTYEQYF. The genes are TRBV7-9 and TRBJ2-7, with D uncertain. This CDR3 spans 13 amino acids. Looked up from germline, CDR1 is SEHNR and CDR2 is FQNEAQ (reference sequence). V shed 5 bases and J shed 4 bases, with 12 bases lying between them. Full variable domain (missing parts from reference TRBV7-9 and TRBJ2-7): DTGVSQNPRHKITKRGQNVTFRCDPISEHNRLYWYRQTLGQGPEFLTYFQNEAQLEKSRLLSDRFSAERPKGSFSTLEIQRTEQGDSAMYLCASSPQVTYEQYFGPGTRLTVT.

The rearrangement joins TRBV25-1 to TRBJ2-3; D possibly corresponds to TRBD2 (6 bases). Germline lookup yields CDR1 MGHDK and CDR2 SYGVNS. Trimming removed 1 base from V and 4 bases from J, with 15 bases in between. The CDR3 loop spans 16 amino acids. CDR3 bases: TGTGCCAGCAGTGAATGGGGAGGCGCAGAGGCAGATACGCAGTATTTT. Its translation is CASSEWGGAEADTQYF.

This chain uses TRBV30 with TRBJ2-5, with a tentative D call TRBD1 (6 bases). The CDR3 is 14 amino acids. The V gene lost 0 bases and the J gene lost 8 bases, with 16 bases spanning the gap. Germline loops: CDR1 GTSNPN, CDR2 SVGIG (reference sequence). DNA for the CDR3: TGTGCCTGGAGTGTAGCCCGACAAGGGGGAACCCAGTACTTC. Translating it yields CAWSVARQGGTQYF. Drawing the rest from reference TRBV30 and TRBJ2-5, the complete variable domain is SQTIHQWPATLVQPVGSPLSLECTVEGTSNPNLYWYRQAAGRGLQLLFYSVGIGQISSEVPQNLSASRPQDRQFILSSKKLLLSDSGFYLCAWSVARQGGTQYFGPGTRLLVL.

The chain combines TRBV2 with TRBJ2-5; D ambiguous. Germline CDR1 SNHLY, CDR2 FYNNEI. The CDR3 is made up of 13 amino acids. V was pared by 8 bases and J by 4 bases, with 14 bases between. Written as DNA, the CDR3 is TGTGCCAGCGGTCCTACAGAAGGAGAGACCCAGTACTTC. It codes for CASGPTEGETQYF. Using reference TRBV2 and TRBJ2-5 for the parts outside the CDR3, the full variable domain is EPEVTQTPSHQVTQMGQEVILRCVPISNHLYFYWYRQILGQKVEFLVSFYNNEISEKSEIFDDQFSVERPDGSNFTLKIRSTKLEDSAMYFCASGPTEGETQYFGPGTRLLVL.

V and J are TRBV6-1 and TRBJ2-7; TRBD1 might be the D (5 bases). V dropped 6 bases and J dropped 0 bases, with 15 bases sitting between them. This CDR3 spans 15 amino acids. Germline CDR1 is MNHNS and CDR2 is SASEGT. The CDR3 loop is CASRGPQASSYEQYF. CDR3 nucleotide sequence: TGTGCCAGCAGGGGGCCGCAGGCAAGCTCCTACGAGCAGTACTTC.

The rearrangement uses TRBV15 and TRBJ2-7, with D possibly TRBD2 on 5 matching bases. The CDR3 totals 15 residues. The germline V and J ends were trimmed by 1 base and 2 bases, with 12 bases remaining between them. CDR1 LNHNV and CDR2 YYDKDF come from the germline V gene (reference sequence). CDR3 DNA sequence: TGTGCCACCAGCAGAGTGAGGGAACCAACCTACGAGCAGTACTTC. This translates into CATSRVREPTYEQYF.

The table lists this clone with a count of one. The rearrangement joins TRBV28 to TRBJ2-1, with TRBD2 as a possible D gene (6 bases). Trimming took 7 bases from V and 1 from J, leaving 11 bases between them. The germline CDR1 and CDR2 sequences are MDHEN and SYDVKM. The CDR3 runs to 14 residues. The CDR3 here is CASTGGTSYNEQFF. The CDR3 nucleotides read TGTGCCAGCACTGGAGGGACTTCCTACAATGAGCAGTTCTTC. The full variable domain, rest sourced from reference TRBV28 and TRBJ2-1, is DVKVTQSSRYLVKRTGEKVFLECVQDMDHENMFWYRQDPGLGLRLIYFSYDVKMKEKGDIPEGYSVSREKKERFSLILESASTNQTSMYLCASTGGTSYNEQFFGPGTRLTVL.

This chain links TRBV29-1 with TRBJ1-1; TRBD1 matches 7 bases. The CDR3 is 12 residues long. The V gene's germline CDR1 is SQVTM and CDR2 ANQGSEA. Germline trimming cut 0 bases from V and 6 bases from J; bases unmatched to any gene: 1. The CDR3 DNA is TGCAGCGTTGAAGACGGGACAGCTGAAGCTTTCTTT. It encodes CSVEDGTAEAFF. Combining the CDR3 with reference TRBV29-1 and TRBJ1-1 gives the whole variable domain SAVISQKPSRDICQRGTSLTIQCQVDSQVTMMFWYRQQPGQSLTLIATANQGSEATYESGFVIDKFPISRPNLTFSTLTVSNMSPEDSSIYLCSVEDGTAEAFFGQGTRLTVV.

The chain links TRBV6-5 to TRBJ1-1; 8 bases fit TRBD1. The germline V gene encodes CDR1 MNHEY and CDR2 SVGAGI. J lost 4 bases, V lost 8 bases, and 12 bases had no gene match. The CDR3 length is 15 residues. The CDR3 here is CASEVRGREGTEAFF. In DNA form, the CDR3 reads TGTGCCAGCGAAGTCAGGGGGCGCGAGGGCACTGAAGCTTTCTTT.

This chain links TRBV6-6 with TRBJ2-3, with 9 bases matching TRBD2. Germline values: CDR1 MNHNY, CDR2 SVGAGI (reference sequence). CDR3 length: 14 amino acids. V dropped 4 bases and J dropped 7; count of bases not matched to a gene: 6. CDR3 nucleotides: TGTGCCAGCAGTTCCGGGACTAGCATGAATACGCAGTATTTT. This translates into CASSSGTSMNTQYF.

J is TRBJ1-1 and V is TRBV27; no clear D gene. This CDR3 spans 14 amino acids. V lost 0 bases to trimming and J lost 5 bases, with 10 bases between them. Germline CDR1 is MNHEY and CDR2 is SMNVEV (reference sequence). This chain's CDR3 is CASSLSMRGTEAFF. The CDR3 bases are TGTGCCAGCAGTTTATCGATGAGAGGGACTGAAGCTTTCTTT.

This clone appeared many times. V is TRBV7-2 and J is TRBJ2-1; 9 positions match TRBD2. V shed 0 bases and J 3 bases; nucleotides not matched to a gene: 9. The CDR3 runs to 18 residues. The germline V gene has CDR1 SGHTA and CDR2 FQGNSA. Here the CDR3 DNA reads TGTGCCAGCAGCTTAGCGGGCGGGGGGGCCCTCCACTACAATGAGCAGTTCTTC. It specifies CASSLAGGGALHYNEQFF. The full variable domain, its missing parts supplied by reference TRBV7-2 and TRBJ2-1, is GAGVSQSPSNKVTEKGKDVELRCDPISGHTALYWYRQSLGQGLEFLIYFQGNSAPDKSGLPSDRFSAERTGGSVSTLTIQRTQQEDSAVYLCASSLAGGGALHYNEQFFGPGTRLTVL.

The rearrangement uses TRBV4-3 and TRBJ1-1; D is undetermined. V lost 1 base and J 1 base, leaving 10 bases between the germline ends. CDR3 size: 15 residues. Germline CDR1 and CDR2: LGHNA and YSLEER. CDR3 coding DNA: TGCGCCAGCAGCCAAGGTGGCACAGAGAACACTGAAGCTTTCTTT. Translation gives CASSQGGTENTEAFF.

In its sample, this clone was seen a few times. The chain links TRBV2 to TRBJ1-1; 10 bases match TRBD1. The junction had 7 bases not matched to a gene; V was cut back by 8 bases and J by 4 bases. CDR3 length: 14 residues. CDR1 SNHLY and CDR2 FYNNEI come from the germline V gene. CDR3 DNA: TGTGCCAGCTGTGGACAGGGGGTATCCACTGAAGCTTTCTTT. Its translation is CASCGQGVSTEAFF.

V and J are TRBV6-6 and TRBJ1-5; a possible D gene is TRBD1 (5 bases). The germline V gene has CDR1 MNHNY and CDR2 SVGAGI (reference sequence). The CDR3 has 13 residues. Trimming left V 7 bases short and J 7 bases short, with 14 bases between. CDR3 in amino acids: CASTIGADQPQHF. CDR3 coding DNA: TGTGCCAGCACGATTGGGGCGGACCAGCCCCAGCATTTT.

The rearrangement uses TRBV11-3 and TRBJ2-2; 11 nucleotides agree with TRBD2. The germline gives CDR1 SGHNT, CDR2 YENEEA. The CDR3 is made up of 16 amino acids. V shed 6 bases, J shed 3 bases, and the junction held 6 bases outside the gene matches. CDR3 nucleotides: TGTGCCAGCAGTCTAGCGGGAGGCTCGGACACCGGGGAGCTGTTTTTT. This codes for CASSLAGGSDTGELFF.

This clone appeared once. The sample contains more than one DNA sequence encoding this CDR3. V usage is TRBV7-8 and J usage is TRBJ2-7, with 13 nucleotides matching TRBD2. Per the germline V gene, CDR1 is SGHVS and CDR2 is FQNEAQ. This CDR3 region has 14 residues. CDR3 residues: CASSPRGLAGPPFV. The CDR3 DNA reads as TGTGCCAGCAGCCCCCGGGGACTAGCGGGACCCCCCTTTGTC.

This chain links TRBV2 with TRBJ2-7, with D possibly matching TRBD2 (6 bases). CDR3 size: 13 residues. The V end was cut by 9 bases, the J end by 6 bases, with 18 bases between. Germline CDR1 SNHLY, CDR2 FYNNEI. The DNA for the CDR3 is TGTGCCAGTTTGATAGGAGGGCAATCCGAGCAGTACTTC. This gives the protein CASLIGGQSEQYF.

CDR3 sequence reads: CASSLVGGTGNSPLHF. CDR3 coding DNA: TGTGCCAGCAGCTTGGTGGGGGGGACAGGTAATTCACCCCTCCACTTT. The chain recombines TRBV5-6 with TRBJ1-6, with 8 bases that match TRBD1. The V gene end was trimmed by 0 bases and the J gene end by 6 bases; junction bases not matched to a gene: 5. CDR1 is SGHDT and CDR2 is YYEEEE in the germline V gene. The CDR3 runs 16 residues.

The chain recombines TRBV27 with TRBJ1-5; D perhaps matches TRBD1 (6 bases). CDR3 length: 14 residues. Germline assignment: CDR1 MNHEY and CDR2 SMNVEV (reference sequence). With 6 bases removed from V and 7 bases from J, the gap between germline ends came to 16 bases. The CDR3 region has the DNA TGTGCCAGCAGCCCATTGGGGGCAAGGCAGCCCCAGCATTTT. This codes for CASSPLGARQPQHF.

The chain has TRBV4-2 and TRBJ1-1, with a possible D match to TRBD1 (5 bases). The germline V gene has CDR1 LGHNA and CDR2 YNFKEQ. V dropped 0 bases and J dropped 1 base, with 12 bases sitting between them. CDR3 size: 16 residues. The CDR3 nucleotides read TGTGCCAGCAGCCAAGATCCCAGGGCTGGGAACACTGAAGCTTTCTTT. This encodes CASSQDPRAGNTEAFF.

The CDR3 coding sequence is TGTGCCAGCAGCTTGTCTAGCGTACGGGACAATGAGCAGTTCTTC. Its translation: CASSLSSVRDNEQFF. V gene TRBV11-3 combines with J gene TRBJ2-1, with D possibly matching TRBD2 (6 bases). The CDR3 consists of 15 residues. Germline-derived CDR1 and CDR2 are SGHNT and YENEEA. V was cut by 3 bases and J by 5 bases, with 14 bases left in between.

The gene calls are TRBV5-1 and TRBJ2-7, with 11 nucleotides matching TRBD1. V was clipped by 4 bases and J by 3 bases; unmatched bases: 9. The CDR3 contains 16 residues. The V gene's germline CDR1 is SGHRS and CDR2 YFSETQ. The CDR3 DNA reads TGCGCCAGCAGCGACGGGACAGGGGGTGCCCTCTACGAGCAGTACTTC. It specifies CASSDGTGGALYEQYF.

The chain recombines TRBV13 with TRBJ2-3; TRBD2 is a possible D gene (7 bases). There are 15 residues in the CDR3. Between the trimmed V and J ends, which lost 5 bases and 1 base, there was a span of 13 bases. Germline loops: CDR1 PRHDT, CDR2 FYEKMQ (reference sequence). CDR3 sequence reads: CASSPEGGRTDTQYF. The CDR3 bases are TGTGCCAGCAGCCCAGAGGGGGGGCGCACAGATACGCAGTATTTT.

The rearrangement links TRBV18 to TRBJ2-2, with a weak D call TRBD2 (6 bases). The CDR3 extends over 15 amino acids. Looked up from germline, CDR1 is KGHSH and CDR2 is LQKENI. Trimming took 2 bases from V and 0 from J, leaving 7 bases between them. CDR3 in DNA: TGTGCCAGCTCACCAGGGACTTCGAACACCGGGGAGCTGTTTTTT. Its protein is CASSPGTSNTGELFF.